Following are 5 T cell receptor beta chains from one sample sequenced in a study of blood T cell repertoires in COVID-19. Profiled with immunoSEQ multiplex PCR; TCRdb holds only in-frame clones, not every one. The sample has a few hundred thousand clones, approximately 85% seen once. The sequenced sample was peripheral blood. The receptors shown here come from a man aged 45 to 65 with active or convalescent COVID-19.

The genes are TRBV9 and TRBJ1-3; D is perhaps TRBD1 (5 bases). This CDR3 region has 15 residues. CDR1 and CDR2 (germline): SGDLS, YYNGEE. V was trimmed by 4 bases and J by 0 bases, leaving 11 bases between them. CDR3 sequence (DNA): TGTGCCAGCAGCCCTGGGGCAGGCTCTGGAAACACCATATATTTT. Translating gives CASSPGAGSGNTIYF.

CDR3 bases: TGTGCCAGCAGTTTCCCCGGATCGGGAGGCTACACCTTC. As protein: CASSFPGSGGYTF. The chain links TRBV27 to TRBJ1-2; D not resolved. Germline V gene sequence: CDR1 MNHEY, CDR2 SMNVEV (reference sequence). V was pared by 3 bases and J by 8 bases, with 13 bases between. The CDR3 runs to 13 residues.

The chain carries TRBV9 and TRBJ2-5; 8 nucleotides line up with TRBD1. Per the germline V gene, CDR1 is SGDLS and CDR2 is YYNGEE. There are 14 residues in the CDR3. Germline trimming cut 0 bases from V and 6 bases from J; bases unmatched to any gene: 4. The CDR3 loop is CASSVGGQGQTQYF. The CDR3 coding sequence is TGTGCCAGCAGCGTAGGAGGACAGGGTCAGACCCAGTACTTC.

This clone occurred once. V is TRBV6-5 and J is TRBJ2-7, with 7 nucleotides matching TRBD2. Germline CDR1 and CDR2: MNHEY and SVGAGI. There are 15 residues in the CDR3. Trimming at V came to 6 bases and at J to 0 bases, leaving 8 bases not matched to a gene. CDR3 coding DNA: TGTGCCAGCAGGGCCGGGCGGGAGTACTCCTACGAGCAGTACTTC. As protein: CASRAGREYSYEQYF.

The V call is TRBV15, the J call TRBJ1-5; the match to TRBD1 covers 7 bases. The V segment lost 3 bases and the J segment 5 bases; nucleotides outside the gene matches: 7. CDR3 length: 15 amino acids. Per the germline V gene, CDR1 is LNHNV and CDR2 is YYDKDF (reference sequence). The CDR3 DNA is TGTGCCACCAGCAGGGAGGGACAGCGTTATCAGCCCCAGCATTTT. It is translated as CATSREGQRYQPQHF. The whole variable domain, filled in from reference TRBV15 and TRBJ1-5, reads DAMVIQNPRYQVTQFGKPVTLSCSQTLNHNVMYWYQQKSSQAPKLLFHYYDKDFNNEADTPDNFQSRRPNTSFCFLDIRSPGLGDTAMYLCATSREGQRYQPQHFGDGTRLSIL.